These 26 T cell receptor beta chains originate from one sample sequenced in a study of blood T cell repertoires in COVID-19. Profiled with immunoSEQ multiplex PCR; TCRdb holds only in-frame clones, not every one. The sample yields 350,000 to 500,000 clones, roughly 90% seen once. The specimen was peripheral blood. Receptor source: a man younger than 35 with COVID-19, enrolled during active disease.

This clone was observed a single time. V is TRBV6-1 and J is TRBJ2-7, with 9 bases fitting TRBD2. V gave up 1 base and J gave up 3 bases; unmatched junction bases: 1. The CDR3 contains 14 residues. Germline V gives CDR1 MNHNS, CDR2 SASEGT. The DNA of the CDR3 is TGTGCCAGCAGTGAAGAGACTAGCGGCTACGAGCAGTACTTC. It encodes CASSEETSGYEQYF.

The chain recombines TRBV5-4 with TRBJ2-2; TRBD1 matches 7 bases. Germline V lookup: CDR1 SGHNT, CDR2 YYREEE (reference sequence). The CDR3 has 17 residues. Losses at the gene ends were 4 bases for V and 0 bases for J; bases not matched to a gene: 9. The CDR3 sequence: CASSPGPTGTNTGELFF. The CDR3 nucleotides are TGTGCCAGCAGCCCCGGACCGACAGGGACGAACACCGGGGAGCTGTTTTTT.

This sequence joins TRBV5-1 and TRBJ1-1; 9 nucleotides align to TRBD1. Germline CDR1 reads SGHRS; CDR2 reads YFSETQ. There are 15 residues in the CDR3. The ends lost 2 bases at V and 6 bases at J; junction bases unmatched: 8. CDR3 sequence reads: CASSFTGGARAEAFF. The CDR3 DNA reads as TGCGCCAGCAGCTTTACAGGGGGCGCGAGAGCTGAAGCTTTCTTT.

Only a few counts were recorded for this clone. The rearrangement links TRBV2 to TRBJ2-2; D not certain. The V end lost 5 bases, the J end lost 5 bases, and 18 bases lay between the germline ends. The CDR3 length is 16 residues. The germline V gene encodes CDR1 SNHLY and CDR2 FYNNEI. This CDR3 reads CASSKNQAGSTGELFF. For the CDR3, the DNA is TGTGCCAGCAGTAAGAACCAGGCAGGAAGTACCGGGGAGCTGTTTTTT.

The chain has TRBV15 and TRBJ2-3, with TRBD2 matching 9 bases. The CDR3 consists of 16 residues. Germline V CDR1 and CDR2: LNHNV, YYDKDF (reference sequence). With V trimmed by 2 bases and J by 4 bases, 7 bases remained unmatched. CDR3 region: CATSRYSSGTADTQYF. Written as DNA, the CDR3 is TGTGCCACCAGCAGATATTCTAGCGGGACCGCAGATACGCAGTATTTT.

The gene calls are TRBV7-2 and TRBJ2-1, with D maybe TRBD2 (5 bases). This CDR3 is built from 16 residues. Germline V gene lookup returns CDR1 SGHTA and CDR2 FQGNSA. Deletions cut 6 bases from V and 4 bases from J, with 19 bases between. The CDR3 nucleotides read TGTGCCAGCAGGTCCTCCGGTGGGAGACGGTACAATGAGCAGTTCTTC. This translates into CASRSSGGRRYNEQFF.

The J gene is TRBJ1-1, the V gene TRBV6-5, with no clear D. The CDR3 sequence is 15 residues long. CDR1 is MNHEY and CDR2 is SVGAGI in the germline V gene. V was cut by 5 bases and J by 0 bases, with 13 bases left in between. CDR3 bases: TGTGCCAGCAGTCTCCGACCAGGTCTGAACACTGAAGCTTTCTTT. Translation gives CASSLRPGLNTEAFF.

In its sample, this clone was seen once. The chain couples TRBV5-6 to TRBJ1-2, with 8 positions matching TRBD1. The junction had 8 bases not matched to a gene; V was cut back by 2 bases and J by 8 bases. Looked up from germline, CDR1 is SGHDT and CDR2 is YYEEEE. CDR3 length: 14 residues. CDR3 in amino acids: CASSFSQGASGYTF. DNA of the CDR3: TGTGCCAGCAGCTTCTCGCAGGGGGCATCGGGCTACACCTTC.

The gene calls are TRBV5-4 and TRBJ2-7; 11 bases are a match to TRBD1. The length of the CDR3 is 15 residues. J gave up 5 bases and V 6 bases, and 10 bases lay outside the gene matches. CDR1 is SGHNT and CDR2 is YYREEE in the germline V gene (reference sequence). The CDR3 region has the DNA TGTGCCAGCAACCCAGGGGGACAGGGGGAAGACGAGCAGTACTTC. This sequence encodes CASNPGGQGEDEQYF.

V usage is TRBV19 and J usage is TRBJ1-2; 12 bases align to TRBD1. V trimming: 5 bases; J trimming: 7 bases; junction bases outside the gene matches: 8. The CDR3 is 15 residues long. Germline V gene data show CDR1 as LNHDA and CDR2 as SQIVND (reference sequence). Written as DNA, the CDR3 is TGTGCCAGTAGTTTCGTCGGGACAGGGGGCGGTGGCTACACCTTC. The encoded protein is CASSFVGTGGGGYTF.

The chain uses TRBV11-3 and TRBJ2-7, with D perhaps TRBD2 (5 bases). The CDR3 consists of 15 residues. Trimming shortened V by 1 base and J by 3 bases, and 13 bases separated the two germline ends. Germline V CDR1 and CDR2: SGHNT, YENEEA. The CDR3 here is CASSLVFSRDYEQYF. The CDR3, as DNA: TGTGCCAGCAGCTTAGTCTTTTCCCGGGACTACGAGCAGTACTTC.

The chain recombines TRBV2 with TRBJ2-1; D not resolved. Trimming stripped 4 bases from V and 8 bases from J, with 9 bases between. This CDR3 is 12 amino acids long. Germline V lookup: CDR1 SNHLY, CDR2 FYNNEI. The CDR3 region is CASSVSVDEQFF. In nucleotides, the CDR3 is TGTGCCAGCAGTGTGTCGGTAGATGAGCAGTTCTTC.

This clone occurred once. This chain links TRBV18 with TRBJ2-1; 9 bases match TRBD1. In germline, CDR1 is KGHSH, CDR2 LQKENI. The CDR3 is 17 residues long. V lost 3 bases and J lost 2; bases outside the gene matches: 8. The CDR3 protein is CASSPEGTGIPYNEQFF. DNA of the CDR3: TGTGCCAGCTCACCGGAAGGGACAGGGATCCCCTACAATGAGCAGTTCTTC.

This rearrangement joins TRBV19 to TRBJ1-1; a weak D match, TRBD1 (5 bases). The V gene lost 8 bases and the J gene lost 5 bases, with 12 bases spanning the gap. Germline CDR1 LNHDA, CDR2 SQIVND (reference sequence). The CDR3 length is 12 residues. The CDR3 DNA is TGTGCCAGTCTAACCGGGGGGACTGAAGCTTTCTTT. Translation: CASLTGGTEAFF.

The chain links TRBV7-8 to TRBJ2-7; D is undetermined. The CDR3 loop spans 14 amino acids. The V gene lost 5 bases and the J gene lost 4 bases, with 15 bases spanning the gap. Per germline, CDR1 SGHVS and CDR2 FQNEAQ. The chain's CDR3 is CASSPNRVSYEQYF. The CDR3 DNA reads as TGTGCCAGCAGCCCGAATCGGGTTAGTTACGAGCAGTACTTC.

For the CDR3, the DNA is TGCAGCGTTAAGCGGGGTTACACCGGGGAGCTGTTTTTT. Protein sequence: CSVKRGYTGELFF. This chain links TRBV29-1 with TRBJ2-2; 7 nucleotides agree with TRBD2. The V and J ends lost 5 bases and 3 bases, in that order; junction bases with no gene match: 3. CDR1 is SQVTM and CDR2 is ANQGSEA in the germline V gene. There are 13 residues in the CDR3.

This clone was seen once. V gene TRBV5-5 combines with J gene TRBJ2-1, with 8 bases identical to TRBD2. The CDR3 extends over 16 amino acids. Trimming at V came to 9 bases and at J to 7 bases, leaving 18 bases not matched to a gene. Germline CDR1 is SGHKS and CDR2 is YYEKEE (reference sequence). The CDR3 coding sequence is TGTGCCACCCAGACGGCTGCGGGAGGTTTATTGAATGAGCAGTTCTTC. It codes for CATQTAAGGLLNEQFF. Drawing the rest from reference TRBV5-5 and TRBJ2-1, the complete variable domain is DAGVTQSPTHLIKTRGQQVTLRCSPISGHKSVSWYQQVLGQGPQFIFQYYEKEERGRGNFPDRFSARQFPNYSSELNVNALLLGDSALYLCATQTAAGGLLNEQFFGPGTRLTVL.

The CDR3 DNA is TGTGCCACCAGTGACCTGACAGGTGCTGGTACGCAGTATTTT. Its translation: CATSDLTGAGTQYF. The chain is built from TRBV24-1 and TRBJ2-3; a possible D gene is TRBD1 (6 bases). This CDR3 comprises 14 residues. The ends were cut back, 4 bases at V and 8 bases at J, with 15 bases in the middle. Looked up from germline, CDR1 is KGHDR and CDR2 is SFDVKD.

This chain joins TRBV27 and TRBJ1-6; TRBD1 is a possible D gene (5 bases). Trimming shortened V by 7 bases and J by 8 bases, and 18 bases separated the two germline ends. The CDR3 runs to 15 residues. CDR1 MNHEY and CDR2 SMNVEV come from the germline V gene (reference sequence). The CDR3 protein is CASTPKSRVDSPLHF. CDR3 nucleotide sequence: TGTGCCAGCACCCCGAAGTCCAGGGTTGATTCACCCCTCCACTTT.

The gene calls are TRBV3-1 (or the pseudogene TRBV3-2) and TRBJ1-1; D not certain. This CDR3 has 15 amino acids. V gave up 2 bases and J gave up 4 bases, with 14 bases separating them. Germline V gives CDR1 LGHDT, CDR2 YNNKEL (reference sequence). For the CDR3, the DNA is TGTGCCAGCAGCCAAATGTCGTGGGCAATCACTGAAGCTTTCTTT. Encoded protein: CASSQMSWAITEAFF.

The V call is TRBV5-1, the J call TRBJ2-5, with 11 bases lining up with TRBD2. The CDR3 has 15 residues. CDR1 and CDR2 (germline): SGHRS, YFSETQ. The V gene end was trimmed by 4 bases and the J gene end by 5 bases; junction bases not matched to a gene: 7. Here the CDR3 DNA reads TGCGCCAGCAGCGCCAGGCCTAGCGGGGGGGAGACCCAGTACTTC. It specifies CASSARPSGGETQYF.

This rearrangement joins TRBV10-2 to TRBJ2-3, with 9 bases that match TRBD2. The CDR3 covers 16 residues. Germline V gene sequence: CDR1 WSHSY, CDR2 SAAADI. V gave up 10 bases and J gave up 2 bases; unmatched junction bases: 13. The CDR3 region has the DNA TGCGCCACAACAGGGGCGGGGGGGCCGGCCACAGATACGCAGTATTTT. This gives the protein CATTGAGGPATDTQYF.

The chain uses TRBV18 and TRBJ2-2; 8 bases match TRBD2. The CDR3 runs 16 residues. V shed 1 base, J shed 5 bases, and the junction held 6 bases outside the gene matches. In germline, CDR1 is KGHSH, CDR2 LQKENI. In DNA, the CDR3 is TGTGCCAGCTCACCACAACCGGGGGGGACTACCGGGGAGCTGTTTTTT. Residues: CASSPQPGGTTGELFF.

The CDR3 protein is CASSSLQGARYEQYF. CDR3 in DNA: TGTGCCAGCAGCTCGTTACAGGGGGCGCGGTACGAGCAGTACTTC. The V and J genes are TRBV11-2 and TRBJ2-7, with 9 bases matching TRBD1. The CDR3 covers 15 residues. The trim removed 4 bases at V and 4 bases at J, leaving 8 bases unmatched. The germline gives CDR1 SGHAT, CDR2 FQNNGV.

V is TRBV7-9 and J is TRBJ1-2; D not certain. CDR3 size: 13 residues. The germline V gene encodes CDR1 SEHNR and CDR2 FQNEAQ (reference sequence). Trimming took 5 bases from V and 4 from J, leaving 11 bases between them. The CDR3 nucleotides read TGTGCCAGCAGCGACGGGTACTCCTATGGCTACACCTTC. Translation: CASSDGYSYGYTF.

The CDR3 loop reads CASSLLGVDEQFF. The CDR3 region has the DNA TGTGCCAGCAGCTTATTAGGGGTCGATGAGCAGTTCTTC. V gene TRBV7-8 combines with J gene TRBJ2-1; a possible D gene is TRBD1 (5 bases). The length of the CDR3 is 13 residues. Trimming took 2 bases from V and 8 from J, leaving 10 bases between them. Germline lookup yields CDR1 SGHVS and CDR2 FQNEAQ.